This T cell receptor beta chain was recorded in a study of cytomegalovirus exposure and HLA in healthy donors. In this sample, this clone turned up many times. CDR3 length equals 15 residues. The germline V gene encodes CDR1 MGHRA and CDR2 YSYEKL. Trimming took 2 bases from V and 6 from J; bases not matched to a gene: 9. This PCR relied on a set of 60 Vbeta primers and 13 Jbeta primers. Assay: immunoSEQ multiplex PCR; the TCRdb copy retains only in-frame clones and omits some. The table records some 210,000 clones, about 90% of them present only once. Sequenced sample: PBMCs. The chain employs TRBV4-1 and TRBJ2-7; 8 bases map to TRBD1. The receptor's source is a man younger than 40 in good health and CMV-seronegative. The CDR3 DNA reads TGCGCCAGCAGCCAATACCTCCGACAGGGGAGCGAGCAGTACTTC. Protein sequence: CASSQYLRQGSEQYF.